This T cell receptor (beta chain) was sequenced in a study of cytomegalovirus exposure and HLA in healthy donors. Whole-study results and caveats: Most TCR beta V segments were productive about 87% or about 30% of the time in an earlier analysis. Sequencing artifact likely explains a cluster of highly shared sequence variants.

This CDR3 has 14 amino acids. Trimming took 2 bases from V and 4 from J, leaving 9 bases between them. Germline V gene data show CDR1 as MNHNS and CDR2 as SASEGT. A remark on this clone: Its antigen is not identified.

The PCR made use of 60 Vbeta and 13 Jbeta primers. TCRdb keeps only in-frame clones here, not all; method: immunoSEQ multiplex PCR. The sample table includes 100,000 to 150,000 clones. The chain couples TRBV6-1 to TRBJ1-3; possible D gene TRBD1, 5 bases. The sequence derives from a woman aged 40-49 years in good health and CMV-seropositive. Material: PBMCs. CDR3 in amino acids: CASSEQGHGNTIYF. In nucleotides, the CDR3 is TGTGCCAGCAGTGAACAAGGACACGGAAACACCATATATTTT.